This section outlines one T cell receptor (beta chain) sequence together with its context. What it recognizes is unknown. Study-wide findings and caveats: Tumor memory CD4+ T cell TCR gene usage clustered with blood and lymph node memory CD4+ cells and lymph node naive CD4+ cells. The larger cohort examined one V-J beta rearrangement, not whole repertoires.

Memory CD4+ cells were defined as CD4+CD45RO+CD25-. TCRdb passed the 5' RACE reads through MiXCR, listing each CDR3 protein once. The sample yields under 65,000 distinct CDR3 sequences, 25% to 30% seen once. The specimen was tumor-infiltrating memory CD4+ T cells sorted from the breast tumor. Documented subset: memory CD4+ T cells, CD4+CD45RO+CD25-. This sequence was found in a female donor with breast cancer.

In DNA, the CDR3 is TGCGCCAGCAGCCACGGACAGGGAGCAGAGACCCAGTACTTC. As protein: CASSHGQGAETQYF. The chain couples TRBV5-1 to TRBJ2-5; 8 bases fit TRBD1. The germline CDR1 and CDR2 sequences are SGHRS and YFSETQ. With V trimmed by 4 bases and J by 4 bases, 6 bases remained unmatched. CDR3 size: 14 residues.